This TCR beta chain was recorded in a study of graft-versus-host responses after intestinal transplantation (dated by TCRdb to the early 2020s). Background on the whole study: Multivisceral, liver-intestinal, or isolated intestinal transplants were received by the recipients. Rather than going through the commercial service, samples from a few later patients were sequenced in-house on an Illumina MiSeq and processed with MiXCR. A peak of at least 4% donor T cells among recipient peripheral blood mononuclear cells was the definition used for donor T cell macrochimerism. All recipients received anti-thymocyte globulin induction followed by maintenance tacrolimus and steroids for two to four years. The cohort enrolled 20 to 30 intestinal transplant recipients, one of whom was a retransplant, and 3 patients without pretransplant specimens were excluded. To identify alloreactive clones, pre-transplant mixed lymphocyte reaction products were sequenced and compared with unstimulated pre-transplant donor and recipient T cells. After intestinal transplantation, graft-versus-host and host-versus-graft alloreactive T cell clones in the graft, circulation and bone marrow were tracked using bulk TCR-beta CDR3 sequencing.

Blood samples were collected up to 4 times in the first month after transplant and then at least monthly when available. For this chain, trimming is 2 bases at the V end and 3 bases at the J end, and the number of junction bases without a gene match is 3. The cysteine opens and the phenylalanine closes a CDR3 of 15 amino acids. Solely the CDR3 DNA is kept, with 45 bases framed from the first base. CDR1 and CDR2, looked up from the germline V gene, are SGDLS and YYNGEE. With respect to this clone: What this receptor recognizes is not known. No base-level quality is on record; no much larger clone is a single base apart.

The protocol used for the library was the immunoSEQ multiplex PCR assay. For most patients, high-throughput TCR-beta CDR3 sequencing of genomic DNA was performed by Adaptive Biotechnologies. In the authors' own workflow: Adaptive's ImmunoSEQ software was the source of the TCR sequencing data for 18 patients, while a few other patients were processed with MiXCR and VDJtools. CDR3 nucleotide sequences shared between donor and recipient were removed because their origin could not be assigned. To be classed as alloreactive, a clone needed at least 2-fold expansion over unstimulated cells and a minimum CFSE-low frequency of 0.002% (template counts) or 0.001% (read counts). A clone was considered mappable if detected in the sequenced pre-transplant spleen, lymph node, or MLR CFSE-low populations of the donor or recipient. The cumulative frequency of alloreactive clones was calculated as a percentage of all sequences, weighted by copy number. The table comes from immuneACCESS by way of TCRdb, which keeps in-frame sequences with V and J called. Part of the clones is missing from these tables; in studies checked, under half for an unresolved V gene and the rest for unknown reasons. V, J and clone size reflect that table, while D and trimming were determined from the DNA. The sample table records about 57,000 clones; approximately 90% of these occur just once. The leading ten clones occupy around 1.5% of the sample.

General conclusions and limits of the study: The relatively low number and heterogeneity of intestinal transplant patients limited the conclusions. Patients with donor T cell macrochimerism had high GvH to HvG T cell clonal ratios in their allografts. GvH clones were found in recipient bone marrow, and some of the GvH clones appeared earlier in ileal mucosa or blood, which is consistent with an intestinal mucosal origin. Early after transplant, peak levels of circulating GvH clones were associated with declines in HvG clones.

Sample: PBMCs, taken 26 days after transplant. This chain is built from TRBV9 and TRBJ2-1, with TRBD2 identical over 9 junction bases. The TCR sequence derives from a human patient who received an intestinal transplant, so some T cells may come from the graft donor. The nucleotide sequence is TGTGCCAGCAGCGTCGGCGGGGGGGACTACAATGAGCAGTTCTTC. It is translated as CASSVGGGDYNEQFF.